This T cell receptor beta chain was observed in a study of cytomegalovirus exposure and HLA in healthy donors. Regarding the study as a whole: HLA restriction was apparent for most CMV-associated TCR beta chains in a later analysis. Per published reports, the classifier diagnosed cytomegalovirus status with high specificity and sensitivity. A few CMV-associated chains were confirmed in vitro to be specific for CMV antigens.

J gave up 10 bases and V 2 bases, and 13 bases lay outside the gene matches. CDR3 length: 16 residues. The germline CDR1 and CDR2 sequences are SGHTA and FQGTGA. As to this clone: What it binds is unknown.

PCR primers comprised 60 Vbeta and 13 Jbeta primers. The protocol was immunoSEQ multiplex PCR, while the TCRdb copy is restricted to in-frame clones and leaves out a portion. The data contain roughly 150,000 clones, 60% to 80% of them singletons. The chain recombines TRBV7-3 with TRBJ2-1, with 8 bases identical to TRBD1. The sample consisted of PBMCs. The receptor's source is a man aged 18 to 29 in good health and CMV-seropositive. The CDR3 nucleotides read TGTGCCAGCAGCTTATATGGGACAGGTCAACATAGCGAGCAGTTCTTC. This codes for CASSLYGTGQHSEQFF.